This T cell receptor beta chain was captured in a study of T-cell reconstitution after alpha-beta-depleted transplantation in children. Study outcomes and limitations: The origin of high day-60 TCRbeta diversity in some patients lay in surviving recipient T cells and thymic progenitors. Alpha-beta T cells present about two months after transplant were reported to originate from several hundred expanded graft clones. Once a year had passed after transplant, T-cell counts and diversity came mostly from newly produced T cells.

The TCRbeta library incorporated unique molecular identifiers. TCRdb used MiXCR to reprocess the PCR reads, holding one entry per CDR3 protein. This table holds under 400,000 distinct CDR3 sequences, 23% found once. Deletions cut 0 bases from V and 7 bases from J, with 4 bases between. Germline V gene sequence: CDR1 SGDLS, CDR2 YYNGEE. The CDR3 runs to 12 residues. About this clonotype: What it binds is unknown.

The TCR comes from a male patient aged 10 to 17 who had a stem cell transplant for acute lymphoblastic leukemia, so the T cells may come from the graft donor. The chain is built from TRBV9 and TRBJ2-2; no reliable D call. The specimen comprised PBMCs, mostly from graft donor cells, sampled 180 days after TCRalphabeta/CD19-depleted stem cell transplant. Here the CDR3 reads CASSVGVGELFF. The CDR3 coding sequence is TGTGCCAGCAGCGTAGGAGTCGGGGAGCTGTTTTTT.